These T cell receptor beta chains were read from a single sample in a study of T cells in Graves' hyperthyroidism and ophthalmopathy. TCRdb ran MiXCR on the multiplex PCR reads and lists one entry per CDR3 protein. Here the sample spans about half a million distinct CDR3 sequences, about 24% being singletons. The specimen was blood. All receptors come from a woman aged 25 to 39 with Graves' ophthalmopathy. The CDR3 runs from the conserved cysteine through the conserved F or W. A D gene is named only where the DNA matches it firmly. The size entry is marked missing in some rows and otherwise reads once, few, many or a size class.

many	.	TRBV7-2	TRBJ2-3	CASSPRQTTDTQYF	TGTGCCAGCAGCCCCAGACAGACAACAGATACGCAGTATTTT
few	.	TRBV27	TRBJ2-4	CASSFLTGTAKNIKYF	TGTGCCAGCAGTTTCCTCACAGGGACGGCCAAAAACATTAAGTACTTC
many	.	TRBV7-3	TRBJ1-5	CASSLRPDGRQHF	TGTGCCAGCAGCTTACGGCCAGATGGTCGCCAGCATTTT
many	TRBD1	TRBV2	TRBJ1-5	CASETGSYSNQPQHF	TGTGCCAGCGAGACAGGGAGTTATAGCAATCAGCCCCAGCATTTT
.	TRBD1	TRBV30	TRBJ1-2	CAWSGDRGYGYTF	TGTGCCTGGAGCGGCGACAGGGGCTATGGCTACACCTTC
few	.	TRBV7-2	TRBJ2-6	CADKDVGANVLTF	TGTGCCGATAAAGACGTAGGGGCCAACGTCCTGACTTTC
.	.	TRBV12-3/TRBV12-4	TRBJ1-5	CASSYGSGQPQHF	TGTGCCAGCAGTTATGGGTCGGGTCAGCCCCAGCATTTT
.	.	TRBV4-1	TRBJ1-2	CASSQVGQGDYGYTF	TGCGCCAGCAGCCAAGTGGGGCAGGGCGACTATGGCTACACCTTC
many	.	TRBV12-3/TRBV12-4	TRBJ2-5	CASRPTGVETQYF	TGTGCCAGCAGGCCCACGGGGGTGGAGACCCAGTACTTC
many	.	TRBV6-2/TRBV6-3	TRBJ2-7	CASKRSAGLVIYEQYF	TGTGCCAGCAAAAGGTCTGCGGGTTTGGTGATCTACGAGCAGTACTTC
many	TRBD2	TRBV3-1	TRBJ2-7	CASSGDVGLAAYEQYF	TGTGCCAGCAGCGGGGACGTAGGACTAGCGGCCTACGAGCAGTACTTC
many	.	TRBV12-3/TRBV12-4	TRBJ1-2	CASSFRVDGYTF	TGTGCCAGCAGTTTTCGAGTGGATGGCTACACCTTC
many	TRBD1	TRBV5-1	TRBJ2-7	CASSAGQGGTYEQYF	TGCGCCAGCAGCGCGGGACAGGGGGGGACCTACGAGCAGTACTTC
.	.	TRBV3-1	TRBJ2-5	CASSPGPQLEGTQYF	TGTGCCAGCAGCCCCGGGCCCCAGCTGGAGGGGACCCAGTACTTC
.	.	TRBV19	TRBJ1-1	CASSITGSTLEAFF	TGTGCCAGTAGTATTACCGGATCGACCCTTGAAGCTTTCTTT
.	.	TRBV6-2/TRBV6-3	TRBJ2-2	CASSYSRQGELFF	TGTGCCAGCAGTTATAGCAGGCAGGGGGAGCTGTTTTTT
.	.	TRBV14	TRBJ2-2	CASSQEEGGAQPGELFF	TGTGCCAGCAGCCAAGAGGAAGGGGGGGCTCAGCCCGGGGAGCTGTTTTTT
few	TRBD1	TRBV6-1	TRBJ2-7	CASSGGTGDSYEQYF	TGTGCCAGCAGTGGAGGGACAGGGGACTCCTACGAGCAGTACTTC
.	.	TRBV6-5	TRBJ2-5	CASSYSQNRVETKYF	TGTGCCAGCAGTTACTCGCAGAATCGGGTAGAGACCAAGTACTTC
many	.	TRBV5-1	TRBJ2-7	CASTTRTGLREQYF	TGCGCCAGCACTACCCGGACTGGGCTCCGCGAGCAGTACTTC
many	.	TRBV4-1	TRBJ1-1	CASSPKTANTEAFF	TGCGCCAGCAGCCCCAAGACAGCGAACACTGAAGCTTTCTTT
many	.	TRBV7-9	TRBJ1-2	CASSLVRAHYGYTF	TGTGCCAGCAGCTTAGTCAGGGCCCACTATGGCTACACCTTC
many	TRBD1	TRBV20-1	TRBJ2-7	CSARPRGGDEQYF	TGCAGTGCTAGACCCCGAGGGGGCGACGAGCAGTACTTC
many	.	TRBV6-5	TRBJ2-7	CASSYSRGHEQYF	TGTGCCAGCAGTTACAGCAGAGGCCACGAGCAGTACTTC
.	TRBD2	TRBV28	TRBJ2-7	CASSPKTSGHTYEQYF	TGTGCCAGCAGCCCTAAAACTAGCGGCCATACCTACGAGCAGTACTTC
.	TRBD1	TRBV2	TRBJ1-5	CASSAQGGNQPQHF	TGTGCCAGCAGTGCACAGGGGGGCAATCAGCCCCAGCATTTT
many	.	TRBV10-3	TRBJ1-1	CAISGVNTEAFF	TGTGCCATCAGTGGGGTTAACACTGAAGCTTTCTTT
.	TRBD1	TRBV5-4	TRBJ1-1	CASSHQDRANTEAFF	TGTGCCAGCAGCCACCAGGACAGGGCCAACACTGAAGCTTTCTTT
few	.	TRBV29-1	TRBJ2-3	CSVDRISTDTQYF	TGCAGCGTCGACAGGATCAGCACAGATACGCAGTATTTT
many	TRBD1	TRBV4-2	TRBJ2-5	CASSQPSGTGPQETQYF	TGTGCCAGCAGCCAACCCTCCGGGACAGGGCCCCAAGAGACCCAGTACTTC
.	.	TRBV4-2	TRBJ1-1	CASSQDFSGGTNTEAFF	TGTGCCAGCAGCCAAGATTTTTCTGGGGGGACGAACACTGAAGCTTTCTTT
.	.	TRBV6-5	TRBJ1-2	CASSLGRQYGYTF	TGTGCCAGCAGTTTAGGGAGGCAGTATGGCTACACCTTC